By frequency in the sample, the clone carrying this T cell receptor beta chain is large. Its target is unknown. The source of the sample is a study of graft-versus-host responses after intestinal transplantation. General study points: Association was observed between peak circulating GvH clone levels and early post-transplant HvG declines. Allografts from individuals with graft-donor T cell macrochimerism displayed high graft-versus-host to host-versus-graft clonal ratios.

Germline CDR1 and CDR2: SGHVS and FQNEAQ. V dropped 5 bases and J dropped 0; count of bases not matched to a gene: 3. The CDR3 loop spans 16 amino acids. Using immunoSEQ multiplex PCR, the repertoire was profiled, and TCRdb retains in-frame clones only, with some absent. The repertoire holds 70,000 to 75,000 clones, with roughly 90% as singletons. The V call is TRBV7-8, the J call TRBJ2-7; 14 positions match TRBD2. This clonotype was sampled from a human donor who received an intestinal transplant. The sequencing used unstimulated CD8+ T cells sorted from spleen or lymph node cells, collected before intestinal transplant. The chain's CDR3 is CASSGGTSGGSYEQYF. In DNA, the CDR3 is TGTGCCAGCAGCGGAGGGACTAGCGGGGGCTCCTACGAGCAGTACTTC.